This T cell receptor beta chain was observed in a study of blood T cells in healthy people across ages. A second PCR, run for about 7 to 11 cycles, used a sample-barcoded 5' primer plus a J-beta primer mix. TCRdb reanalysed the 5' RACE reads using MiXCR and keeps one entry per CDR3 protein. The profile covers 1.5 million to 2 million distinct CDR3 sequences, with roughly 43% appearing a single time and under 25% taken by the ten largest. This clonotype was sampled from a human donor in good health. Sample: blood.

The CDR3 loop is CASIGGGLAYNEQFF. CDR3 bases: TGTGCCAGCATTGGAGGCGGACTAGCTTACAATGAGCAGTTCTTC. This chain joins TRBV28 and TRBJ2-1; TRBD2 matches at 8 bases. The CDR3 totals 15 residues. The V segment lost 7 bases and the J segment 4 bases; nucleotides outside the gene matches: 9. CDR1 is MDHEN and CDR2 is SYDVKM in the germline V gene.